Sequencing of this T cell receptor beta chain was carried out in a study of blood T cells in healthy people across ages. Primers used in a second PCR of about 7 to 11 cycles were a sample-barcoded 5' primer and a J-beta primer mix. TCRdb re-analysed the 5' RACE reads in MiXCR, keeping a single row per CDR3 protein. The sample shows 600,000 to 850,000 distinct CDR3 sequences, around 25% of them seen only once. The ends were cut back, 0 bases at V and 5 bases at J, with 14 bases in the middle. The CDR3 totals 16 residues. Germline values: CDR1 LGHNA, CDR2 YSLEER. The same data also contributed to another study, on T cells of mothers and their children. That paper notes: For unrelated pairs as for related ones, thymic selection shapes TCR recombination output similarly. Related mother and child pairs showed slightly greater overlap (not significant) than unrelated pairs did.

The sequence derives from a boy between 10 and 17 years old in good health. Sequencing was performed on blood. The V gene is TRBV4-3, the J gene TRBJ2-1, with TRBD2 as a possible D gene (7 bases). CDR3 coding DNA: TGCGCCAGCAGCCAAGATGAGGGGGGGCCTCACAATGAGCAGTTCTTC. Residues: CASSQDEGGPHNEQFF.